This is a list of T cell receptor beta chains from one sample in a study of blood T cell repertoires in COVID-19. TCRdb's table, derived via immunoSEQ multiplex PCR, lists solely in-frame clones and lacks some. This sample has 250,000 or so clones, with roughly four fifths found just once. The source material was PBMCs or T cells enriched from blood (not recorded which). All receptors derive from a man aged 45-65 years who had recovered from COVID-19. Both conserved end residues are trimmed from each CDR3.

CDR3 | J | V
ASSVTGQDQPQH | TRBJ1-5 | TRBV9
ASSFHPGYNTEAF | TRBJ1-1 | TRBV27
ASSLYGEGTANSPLH | TRBJ1-6 | TRBV7-3
ASVEGNEGKLF | TRBJ1-4 | TRBV27
ASSSWTAENYGYT | TRBJ1-2 | TRBV7-9
ASSPQAYEQY | TRBJ2-7 | TRBV6-2/TRBV6-3
AWSVRSGNTIY | TRBJ1-3 | TRBV30
ASSLELQGHYGYT | TRBJ1-2 | TRBV13
SATNNQPQH | TRBJ1-5 | TRBV20-1
ASSAKVRTSGATDTQY | TRBJ2-3 | TRBV27
ASSRTENNSPLH | TRBJ1-6 | TRBV7-3
ASSVERGPSGNTIY | TRBJ1-3 | TRBV9
ASSLEIGAVRKNIQY | TRBJ2-4 | TRBV11-3
ASSAGPRAGNQPQH | TRBJ1-5 | TRBV3-1/TRBV3-2